The entry below describes one T cell receptor beta chain. No antigen is known for it. The sample comes from a study of cytotoxic CD8 clonotypes in ibrutinib-treated CLL. Study background: After median about 5.5 years, approximately 15 stayed in remission, around twelve progressed; responses about 25 partial, 2 complete.

With 3 bases removed from V and 6 bases from J, the gap between germline ends came to 12 bases. Germline V gene sequence: CDR1 SGHTA, CDR2 FQGTGA. The CDR3 covers 13 residues. TCRdb's copy holds only in-frame clones and misses some; the assay was immunoSEQ multiplex PCR. The sample lists 12,000 or so clones, 62% occurring once. Study-wide points: Increased clonality at ibrutinib response gave way to a return toward baseline at progression. Sustained-remission patients were sampled at different times than progressing patients were. Public clonotypes occurred uncommonly; on treatment, they contracted or remained stable.

The starting material was PBMCs, obtained before ibrutinib treatment. The origin of this receptor is a human donor with chronic lymphocytic leukemia. The J gene is TRBJ2-7, the V gene TRBV7-3, with D uncertain. The CDR3 loop reads CASSFSTQSEQYF. In DNA, the CDR3 is TGTGCCAGCAGCTTTTCGACTCAATCCGAGCAGTACTTC.